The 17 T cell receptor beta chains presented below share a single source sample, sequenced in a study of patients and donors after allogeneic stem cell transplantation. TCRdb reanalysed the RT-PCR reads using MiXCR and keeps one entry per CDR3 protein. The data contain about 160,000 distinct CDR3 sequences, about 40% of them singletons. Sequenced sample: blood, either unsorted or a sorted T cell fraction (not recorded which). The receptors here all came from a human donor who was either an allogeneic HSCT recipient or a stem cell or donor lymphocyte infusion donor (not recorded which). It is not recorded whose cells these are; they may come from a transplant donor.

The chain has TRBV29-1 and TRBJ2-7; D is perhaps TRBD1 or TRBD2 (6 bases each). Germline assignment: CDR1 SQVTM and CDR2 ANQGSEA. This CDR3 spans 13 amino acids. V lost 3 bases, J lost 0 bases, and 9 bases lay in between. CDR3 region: CSVDSGASYEQYF. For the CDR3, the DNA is TGCAGCGTTGATTCGGGGGCCTCCTACGAGCAGTACTTC.

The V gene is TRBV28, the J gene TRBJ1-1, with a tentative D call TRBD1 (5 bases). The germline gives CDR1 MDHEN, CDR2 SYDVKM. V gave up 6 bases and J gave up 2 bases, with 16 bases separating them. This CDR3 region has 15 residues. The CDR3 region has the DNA TGTGCCAGCAGGTCTCCCGGGACCGCTAACACTGAAGCTTTCTTT. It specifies CASRSPGTANTEAFF.

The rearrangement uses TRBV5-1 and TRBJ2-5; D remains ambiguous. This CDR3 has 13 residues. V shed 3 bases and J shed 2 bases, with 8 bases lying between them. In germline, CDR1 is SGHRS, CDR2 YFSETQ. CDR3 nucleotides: TGCGCCAGCAGCTATTCCTCGCAAGAGACCCAGTACTTC. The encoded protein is CASSYSSQETQYF.

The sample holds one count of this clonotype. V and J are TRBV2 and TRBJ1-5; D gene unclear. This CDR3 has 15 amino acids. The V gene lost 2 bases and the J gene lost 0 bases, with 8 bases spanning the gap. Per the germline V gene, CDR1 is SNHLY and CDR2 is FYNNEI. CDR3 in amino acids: CASSEYRYSNQPQHF. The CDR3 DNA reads TGTGCCAGCAGTGAATATAGGTATAGCAATCAGCCCCAGCATTTT. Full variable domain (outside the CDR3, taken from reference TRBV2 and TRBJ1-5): EPEVTQTPSHQVTQMGQEVILRCVPISNHLYFYWYRQILGQKVEFLVSFYNNEISEKSEIFDDQFSVERPDGSNFTLKIRSTKLEDSAMYFCASSEYRYSNQPQHFGDGTRLSIL.

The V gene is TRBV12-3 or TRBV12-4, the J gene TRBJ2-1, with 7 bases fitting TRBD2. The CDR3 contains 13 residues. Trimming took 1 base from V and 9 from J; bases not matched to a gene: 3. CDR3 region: CASSLETGGEQFF. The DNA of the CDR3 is TGTGCCAGCAGTTTAGAGACGGGGGGTGAGCAGTTCTTC.

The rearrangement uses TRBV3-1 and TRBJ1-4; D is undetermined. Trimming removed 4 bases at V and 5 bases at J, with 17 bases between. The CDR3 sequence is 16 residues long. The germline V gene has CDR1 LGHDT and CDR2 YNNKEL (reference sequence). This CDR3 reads CASSLTAEVGNEKLFF. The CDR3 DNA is TGTGCCAGCAGCCTCACAGCGGAGGTTGGGAATGAAAAACTGTTTTTT.

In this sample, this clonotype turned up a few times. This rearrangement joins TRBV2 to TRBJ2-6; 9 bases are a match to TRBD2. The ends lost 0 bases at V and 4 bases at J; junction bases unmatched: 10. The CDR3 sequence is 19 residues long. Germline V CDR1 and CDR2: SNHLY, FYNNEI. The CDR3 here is CASSEARSGGPSGANVLTF. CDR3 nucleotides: TGTGCCAGCAGTGAAGCGCGAAGCGGGGGGCCGTCAGGGGCCAACGTCCTGACTTTC.

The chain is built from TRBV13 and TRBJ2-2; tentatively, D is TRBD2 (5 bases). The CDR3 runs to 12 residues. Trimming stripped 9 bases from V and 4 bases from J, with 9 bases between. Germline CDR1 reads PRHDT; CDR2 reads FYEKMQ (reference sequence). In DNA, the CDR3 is TGTGCCAGTAAACGGGGCACCGGGGAGCTGTTTTTT. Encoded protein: CASKRGTGELFF.

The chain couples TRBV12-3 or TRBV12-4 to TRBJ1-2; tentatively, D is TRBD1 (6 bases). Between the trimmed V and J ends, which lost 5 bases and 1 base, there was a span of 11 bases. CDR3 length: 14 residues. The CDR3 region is CASSRGAGNYGYTF. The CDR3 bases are TGTGCCAGCAGTCGGGGGGCCGGTAACTATGGCTACACCTTC.

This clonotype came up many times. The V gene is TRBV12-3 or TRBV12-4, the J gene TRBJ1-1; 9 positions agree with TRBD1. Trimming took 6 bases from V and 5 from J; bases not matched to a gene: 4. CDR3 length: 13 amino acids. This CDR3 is CASSPGQGTEAFF. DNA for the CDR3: TGTGCCAGCAGCCCCGGACAGGGGACTGAAGCTTTCTTT.

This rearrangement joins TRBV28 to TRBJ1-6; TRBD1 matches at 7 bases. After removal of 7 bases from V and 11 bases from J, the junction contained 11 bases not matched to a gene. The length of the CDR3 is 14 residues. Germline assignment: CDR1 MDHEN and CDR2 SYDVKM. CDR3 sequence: CASTVGTEGPPLHF. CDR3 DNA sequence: TGTGCCAGCACCGTCGGGACAGAGGGACCACCCCTCCACTTT. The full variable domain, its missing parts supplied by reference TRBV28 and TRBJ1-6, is DVKVTQSSRYLVKRTGEKVFLECVQDMDHENMFWYRQDPGLGLRLIYFSYDVKMKEKGDIPEGYSVSREKKERFSLILESASTNQTSMYLCASTVGTEGPPLHFGNGTRLTVT.

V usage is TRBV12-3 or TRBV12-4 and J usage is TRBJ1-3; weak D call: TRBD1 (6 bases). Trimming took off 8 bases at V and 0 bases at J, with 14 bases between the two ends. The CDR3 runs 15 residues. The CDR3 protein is CASAGDLDSGNTIYF. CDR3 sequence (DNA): TGTGCCAGCGCAGGGGACTTGGACTCTGGAAACACCATATATTTT.

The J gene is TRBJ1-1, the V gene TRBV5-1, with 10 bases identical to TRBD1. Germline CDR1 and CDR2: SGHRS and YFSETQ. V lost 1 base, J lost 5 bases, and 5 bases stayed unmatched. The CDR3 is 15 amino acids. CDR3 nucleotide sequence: TGCGCCAGCAGCTTGTCAGGGACAGGGGCTACTGAAGCTTTCTTT. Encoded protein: CASSLSGTGATEAFF.

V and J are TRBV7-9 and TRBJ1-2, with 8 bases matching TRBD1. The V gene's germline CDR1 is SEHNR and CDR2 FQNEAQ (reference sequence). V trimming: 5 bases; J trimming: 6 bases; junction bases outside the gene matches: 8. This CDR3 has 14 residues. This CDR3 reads CASSPRQGSNGYTF. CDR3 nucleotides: TGTGCCAGCAGCCCACGACAGGGGAGCAATGGCTACACCTTC.

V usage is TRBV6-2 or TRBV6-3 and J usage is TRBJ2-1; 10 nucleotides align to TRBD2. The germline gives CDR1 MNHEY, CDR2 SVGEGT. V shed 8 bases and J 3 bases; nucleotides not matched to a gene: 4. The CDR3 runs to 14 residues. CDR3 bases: TGTGCCAGCTATTCTAGCGGGAGCTACAATGAGCAGTTCTTC. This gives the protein CASYSSGSYNEQFF.

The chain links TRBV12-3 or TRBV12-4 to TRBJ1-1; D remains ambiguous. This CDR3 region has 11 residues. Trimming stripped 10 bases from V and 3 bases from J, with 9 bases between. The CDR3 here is CATSRDTEAFF. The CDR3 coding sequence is TGTGCCACAAGCCGGGACACTGAAGCTTTCTTT.

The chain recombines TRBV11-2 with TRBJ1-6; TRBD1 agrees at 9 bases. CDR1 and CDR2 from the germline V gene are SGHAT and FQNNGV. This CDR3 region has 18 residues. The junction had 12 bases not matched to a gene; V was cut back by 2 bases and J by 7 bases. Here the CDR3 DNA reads TGTGCCAGCAGCTTATATCCCCCTAGACAGGGGGGGAATTCACCCCTCCACTTT. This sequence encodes CASSLYPPRQGGNSPLHF.